This TCR beta chain was recovered during a study of PD-1 blockade in classical Hodgkin lymphoma. V lost 3 bases to trimming and J lost 5 bases, with 13 bases between them. Germline CDR1 is SNHLY and CDR2 is FYNNEI. The CDR3 contains 14 residues. Points on this clone: What it binds is unknown.

In every patient, relapse followed autologous stem cell transplantation, while exposure to brentuximab vedotin differed. This table comes from immunoSEQ multiplex PCR, and its TCRdb copy is limited to in-frame clones, with some not included. The sample shows about 2,100 clones, 85% of them seen only once. General study findings and limits: Patients with a complete response exhibited baseline diversity comparable to newly diagnosed patients. A reduction in baseline TCR diversity was reportedly seen in newly diagnosed patients relative to healthy donors.

This sequence joins TRBV2 and TRBJ1-1; D not certain. The specimen was peripheral blood mononuclear cells (PBMCs), collected at baseline. This clonotype was obtained from a human donor with classical Hodgkin lymphoma. CDR3 coding DNA: TGTGCCAGCAGTGAGGCGGTTCCGGGGACTGAAGCTTTCTTT. It is translated as CASSEAVPGTEAFF.